In this sample, the clone carrying this T cell receptor beta chain turned up many times. What it binds is not known. Germline loops: CDR1 LGHNA, CDR2 YNFKEQ. The CDR3 loop spans 15 amino acids. Trimming cost V 0 bases and J 5 bases, with 12 bases left between them. The data stem from a study of blood T cells in healthy people across ages. Next came a second PCR, run for about 6 to 11 cycles, which used a sample-barcoded 5' primer along with a J-beta primer mix. Each single sample gave us at least 3 million CDR3-containing paired-end reads. MiXCR, applied by TCRdb to the 5' RACE reads, yields one record per CDR3 protein. Of roughly 700,000 distinct CDR3 sequences in the sample, roughly 32% were seen once. General observations from the study: Long-lived donors had more naive CD4+ cells and higher diversity than aged donors. Samples with more naive T cells showed higher observed beta diversity.

Drawn from each donor were approximately 9.2 milliliters of peripheral blood. This receptor was obtained from a woman of 80 years or more in good health. The rearrangement uses TRBV4-2 and TRBJ2-3, with D perhaps being TRBD1 or TRBD2 (6 bases each). The sample taken for sequencing was blood. CDR3 sequence reads: CASSQEGGGGDTQYF. The CDR3 coding sequence is TGTGCCAGCAGCCAAGAAGGAGGGGGTGGAGATACGCAGTATTTT.